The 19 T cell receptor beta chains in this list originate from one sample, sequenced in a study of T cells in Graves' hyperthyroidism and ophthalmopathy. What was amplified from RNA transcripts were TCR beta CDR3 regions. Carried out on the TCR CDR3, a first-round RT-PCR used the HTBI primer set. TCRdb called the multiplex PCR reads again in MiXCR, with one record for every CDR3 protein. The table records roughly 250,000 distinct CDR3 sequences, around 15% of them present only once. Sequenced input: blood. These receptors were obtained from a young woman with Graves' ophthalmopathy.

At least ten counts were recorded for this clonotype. The CDR3 loop is CASGLPGALGTEAFF. The CDR3 region has the DNA TGTGCTAGTGGTTTGCCAGGGGCACTGGGCACTGAAGCTTTCTTT. This chain connects TRBV12-5 to TRBJ1-1, with D tentatively TRBD1 (6 bases). V lost 2 bases and J lost 4, with 14 bases in between. Germline V CDR1 and CDR2: LGHNT, FRNRAP. The CDR3 is 15 residues long.

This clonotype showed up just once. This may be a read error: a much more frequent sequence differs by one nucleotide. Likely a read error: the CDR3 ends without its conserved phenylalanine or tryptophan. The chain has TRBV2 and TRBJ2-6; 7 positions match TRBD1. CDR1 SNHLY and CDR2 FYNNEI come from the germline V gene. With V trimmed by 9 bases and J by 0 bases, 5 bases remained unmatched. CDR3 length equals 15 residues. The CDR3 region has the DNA TGTGCCAGTGGACAGGTCTACTCTGGGGCCAACGTCCTGACTCTC. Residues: CASGQVYSGANVLTL.

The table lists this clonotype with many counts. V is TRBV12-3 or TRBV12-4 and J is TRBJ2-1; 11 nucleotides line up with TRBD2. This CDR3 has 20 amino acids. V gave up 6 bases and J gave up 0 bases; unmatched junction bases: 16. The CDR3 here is CASSYSLAGALISSYNEQFF. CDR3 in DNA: TGTGCCAGCAGCTATTCACTAGCGGGGGCCCTAATAAGCTCCTACAATGAGCAGTTCTTC.

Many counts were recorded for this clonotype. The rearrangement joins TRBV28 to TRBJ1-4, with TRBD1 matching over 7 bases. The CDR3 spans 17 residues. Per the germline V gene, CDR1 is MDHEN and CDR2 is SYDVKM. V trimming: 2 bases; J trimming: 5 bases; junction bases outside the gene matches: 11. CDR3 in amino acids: CASSLRQYGTDNEKLFF. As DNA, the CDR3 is TGTGCCAGCAGTTTACGCCAATACGGGACAGACAATGAAAAACTGTTTTTT. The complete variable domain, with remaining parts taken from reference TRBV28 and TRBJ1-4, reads DVKVTQSSRYLVKRTGEKVFLECVQDMDHENMFWYRQDPGLGLRLIYFSYDVKMKEKGDIPEGYSVSREKKERFSLILESASTNQTSMYLCASSLRQYGTDNEKLFFGSGTQLSVL.

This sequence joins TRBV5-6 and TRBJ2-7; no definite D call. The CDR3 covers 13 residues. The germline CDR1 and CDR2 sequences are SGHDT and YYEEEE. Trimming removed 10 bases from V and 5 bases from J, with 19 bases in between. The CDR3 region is CAGSSGPLDEQYF. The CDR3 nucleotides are TGTGCCGGCTCGTCCGGCCCGTTAGACGAGCAGTACTTC.

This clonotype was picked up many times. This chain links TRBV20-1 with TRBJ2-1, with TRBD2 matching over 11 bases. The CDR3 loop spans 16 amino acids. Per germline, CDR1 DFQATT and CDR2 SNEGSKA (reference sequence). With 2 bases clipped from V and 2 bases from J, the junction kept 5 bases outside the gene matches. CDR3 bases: TGCAGTGCTAGATCTACTAGCGGGGGTACCTACAATGAGCAGTTCTTC. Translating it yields CSARSTSGGTYNEQFF.

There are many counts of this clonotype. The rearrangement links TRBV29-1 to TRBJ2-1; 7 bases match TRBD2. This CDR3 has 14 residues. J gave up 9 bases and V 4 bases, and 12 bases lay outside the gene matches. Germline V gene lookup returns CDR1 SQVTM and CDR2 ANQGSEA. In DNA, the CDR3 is TGCAGCGTTGTGGCGGGAGCAGTGGCTACTGAGCAGTTCTTC. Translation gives CSVVAGAVATEQFF.

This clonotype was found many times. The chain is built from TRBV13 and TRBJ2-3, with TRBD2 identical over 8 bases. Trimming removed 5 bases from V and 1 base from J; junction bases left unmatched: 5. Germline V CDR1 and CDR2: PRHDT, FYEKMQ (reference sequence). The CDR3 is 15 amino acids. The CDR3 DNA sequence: TGTGCCAGCAGCGCCGGGGGGGCAGGCACAGATACGCAGTATTTT. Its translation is CASSAGGAGTDTQYF.

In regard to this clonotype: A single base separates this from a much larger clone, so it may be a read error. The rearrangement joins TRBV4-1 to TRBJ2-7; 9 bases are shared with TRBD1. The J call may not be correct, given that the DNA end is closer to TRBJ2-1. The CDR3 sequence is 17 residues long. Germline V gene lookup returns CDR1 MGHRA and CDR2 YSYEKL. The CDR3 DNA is TGCGCCAGCAGCCGAGGAATAGACAGGGGGAGCTCCTACGAGCAGTTCTTC. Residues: CASSRGIDRGSSYEQFF.

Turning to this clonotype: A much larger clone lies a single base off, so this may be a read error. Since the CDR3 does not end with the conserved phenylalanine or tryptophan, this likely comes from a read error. The CDR3 spells CASARMGTEAFL. In DNA, the CDR3 is TGTGCCAGCGCCCGGATGGGCACTGAAGCTTTCCTT. This rearrangement joins TRBV6-2 or TRBV6-3 to TRBJ1-1; D is uncertain. Germline lookup yields CDR1 MNHEY and CDR2 SVGEGT. This CDR3 is built from 12 residues. Trimming left V 8 bases short and J 4 bases short, with 11 bases between.

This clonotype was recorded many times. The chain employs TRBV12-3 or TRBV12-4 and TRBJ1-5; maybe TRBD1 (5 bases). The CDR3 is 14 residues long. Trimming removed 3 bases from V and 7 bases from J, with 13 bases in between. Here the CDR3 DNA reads TGTGCCAGCAGTTTTGGCAGGGTTGGACAGCCCCAGCATTTT. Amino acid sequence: CASSFGRVGQPQHF.

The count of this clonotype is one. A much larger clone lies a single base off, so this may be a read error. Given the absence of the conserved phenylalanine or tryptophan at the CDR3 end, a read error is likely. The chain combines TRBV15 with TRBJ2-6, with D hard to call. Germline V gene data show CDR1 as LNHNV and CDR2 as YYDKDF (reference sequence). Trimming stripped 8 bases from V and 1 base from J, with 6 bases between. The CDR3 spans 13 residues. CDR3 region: CATRQSGANVLTS. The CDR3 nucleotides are TGTGCCACCCGGCAGTCTGGGGCCAACGTCCTGACTTCC.

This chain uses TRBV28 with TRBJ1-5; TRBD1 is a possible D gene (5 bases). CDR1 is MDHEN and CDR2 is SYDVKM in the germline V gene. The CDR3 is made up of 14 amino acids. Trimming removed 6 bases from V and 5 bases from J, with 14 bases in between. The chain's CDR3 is CASSFGGFHQPQHF. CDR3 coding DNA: TGTGCCAGCAGCTTCGGGGGGTTTCATCAGCCCCAGCATTTT.

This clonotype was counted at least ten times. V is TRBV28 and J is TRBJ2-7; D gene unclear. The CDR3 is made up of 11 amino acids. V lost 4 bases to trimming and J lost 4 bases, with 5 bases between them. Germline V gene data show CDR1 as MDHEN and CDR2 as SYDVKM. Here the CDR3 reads CASSSLYEQYF. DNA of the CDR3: TGTGCCAGCAGTTCGCTATACGAGCAGTACTTC.

The CDR3 nucleotides are TGTGCCAGCAGTGAGACTAGCAACGAGACCCAGTACTTC. Protein: CASSETSNETQYF. The chain is built from TRBV2 and TRBJ2-5; 7 bases align to TRBD2. CDR3 length: 13 residues. The J segment lost 5 bases and the V segment lost 3 bases, leaving 3 bases of the junction unmatched. Germline CDR1 SNHLY, CDR2 FYNNEI.

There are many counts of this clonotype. Written as DNA, the CDR3 is TGTGCCAGCAGTTTAGCAACAGCATCTCCGAACACCGGGGAGCTGTTTTTT. As protein: CASSLATASPNTGELFF. The V gene is TRBV28, the J gene TRBJ2-2; D is unresolved. Per germline, CDR1 MDHEN and CDR2 SYDVKM. The length of the CDR3 is 17 residues. The germline V and J ends were trimmed by 2 bases and 0 bases, with 13 bases remaining between them.

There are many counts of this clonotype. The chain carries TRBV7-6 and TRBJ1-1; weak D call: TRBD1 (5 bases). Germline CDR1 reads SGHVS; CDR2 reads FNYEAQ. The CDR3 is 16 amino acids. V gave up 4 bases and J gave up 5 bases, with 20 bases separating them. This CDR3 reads CASSSDPGSGETEAFF. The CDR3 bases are TGTGCCAGCAGCTCTGATCCGGGTTCGGGGGAAACTGAAGCTTTCTTT.

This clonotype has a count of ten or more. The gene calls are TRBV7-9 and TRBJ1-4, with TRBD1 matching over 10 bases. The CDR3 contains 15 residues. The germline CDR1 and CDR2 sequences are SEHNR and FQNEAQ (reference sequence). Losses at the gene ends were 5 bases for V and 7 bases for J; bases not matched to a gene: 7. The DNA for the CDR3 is TGTGCCAGCAGCCTAGACAGGGGGCGGAGTGAAAAACTGTTTTTT. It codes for CASSLDRGRSEKLFF.

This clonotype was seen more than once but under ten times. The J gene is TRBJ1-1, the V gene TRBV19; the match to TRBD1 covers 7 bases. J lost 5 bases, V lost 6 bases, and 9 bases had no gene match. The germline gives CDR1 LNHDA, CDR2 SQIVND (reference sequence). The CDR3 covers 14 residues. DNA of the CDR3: TGTGCCAGTAGGGAGACCTCAGGGGGGACTGAAGCTTTCTTT. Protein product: CASRETSGGTEAFF.